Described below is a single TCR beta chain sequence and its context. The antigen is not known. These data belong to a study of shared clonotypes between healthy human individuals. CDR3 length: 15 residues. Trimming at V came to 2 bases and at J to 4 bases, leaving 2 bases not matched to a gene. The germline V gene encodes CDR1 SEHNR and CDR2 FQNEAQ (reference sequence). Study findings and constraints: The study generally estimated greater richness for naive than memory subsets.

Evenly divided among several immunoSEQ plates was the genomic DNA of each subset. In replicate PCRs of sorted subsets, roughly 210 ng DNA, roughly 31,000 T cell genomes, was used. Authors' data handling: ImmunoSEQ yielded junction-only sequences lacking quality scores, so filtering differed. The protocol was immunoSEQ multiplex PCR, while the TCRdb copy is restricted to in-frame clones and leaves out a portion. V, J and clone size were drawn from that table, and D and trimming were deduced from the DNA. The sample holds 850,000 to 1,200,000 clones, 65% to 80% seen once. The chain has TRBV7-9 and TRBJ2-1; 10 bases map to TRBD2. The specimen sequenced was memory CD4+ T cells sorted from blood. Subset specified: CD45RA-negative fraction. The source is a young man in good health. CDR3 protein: CASSLTSGKYNEQFF. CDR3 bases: TGTGCCAGCAGCTTAACTAGCGGGAAATACAATGAGCAGTTCTTC.